The clone carrying this TCR beta chain was detected only once. Clones were sequenced by immunoSEQ multiplex PCR, and TCRdb holds only the in-frame ones, with some missing. Among a few million clones, around 93% were seen once, and the ten largest hold around 1.7%. The CDR3 has 16 residues. V was clipped by 2 bases and J by 0 bases, with 14 bases between them. Germline lookup yields CDR1 SGHDT and CDR2 YYEEEE. The naive CD8 subset, CD45RO-negative cells positively selected for CCR7, excluded terminally differentiated effector memory CD45RA+ cells. This entry comes from a study of shared clonotypes between healthy human individuals.

This clonotype originated in a man younger than 35 in good health. Some clones in this sample may be carry-over from other donors' samples. The sample comprised naive CD8+ T cells from PBMCs. The V and J genes are TRBV5-6 and TRBJ1-1; D call uncertain. The CDR3 is CASSLKSGWVNTEAFF. The CDR3 DNA reads TGTGCCAGCAGCTTAAAGTCGGGTTGGGTGAACACTGAAGCTTTCTTT.